This entry lists 4 T cell receptor beta chains sequenced from one sample in a study of CD8 T cells in Susac syndrome. After extraction with the RNeasy kit, roughly 0.5 to 1 ug of the RNA was reverse transcribed using random hexamers. TCRdb independently ran MiXCR on the immunoSEQ multiplex PCR reads; one entry per CDR3 protein. Of about 100,000 distinct CDR3 sequences in the sample, approximately 95% were seen once. The sequenced sample consisted of CD8+ T cells from PBMCs. These receptors came from a human donor with Susac syndrome.

The CDR3 DNA sequence: TGTGCCAGCAGCCCCCCTTACTCCTACGAGCAGTACTTC. Residues: CASSPPYSYEQYF. The rearrangement links TRBV6-5 to TRBJ2-7; D unresolved. The CDR3 totals 13 residues. Germline V gives CDR1 MNHEY, CDR2 SVGAGI. Between the trimmed V and J ends, which lost 6 bases and 0 bases, there was a span of 9 bases.

The chain links TRBV28 to TRBJ2-7; D is possibly TRBD1 (7 bases). The V end was cut by 4 bases, the J end by 2 bases, with 12 bases between. Per the germline V gene, CDR1 is MDHEN and CDR2 is SYDVKM. CDR3 length: 14 residues. Here the CDR3 DNA reads TGTGCCAGCAGTTCCCCAGGGGGGACCTACGAGCAGTACTTC. Its translation: CASSSPGGTYEQYF.

The chain combines TRBV29-1 with TRBJ1-1; tentative D call: TRBD1 (6 bases). V dropped 3 bases and J dropped 1 base, with 6 bases sitting between them. The germline V gene has CDR1 SQVTM and CDR2 ANQGSEA. The CDR3 extends over 12 amino acids. The CDR3 reads CSVETGNTEAFF. CDR3 coding DNA: TGCAGCGTTGAGACAGGGAACACTGAAGCTTTCTTT.

CDR3 DNA: TGCAGCGTTGGGAGGGGAGACATGAACACTGAAGCTTTCTTT. Translated: CSVGRGDMNTEAFF. The chain recombines TRBV29-1 with TRBJ1-1; D possibly corresponds to TRBD1 (5 bases). With 4 bases removed from V and 0 bases from J, the gap between germline ends came to 12 bases. CDR1 and CDR2 from the germline V gene are SQVTM and ANQGSEA. The CDR3 sequence is 14 residues long.